This T cell receptor (beta chain) was profiled in a study of CD8+CD57+ T cells in acquired aplastic anemia (dated by TCRdb to the late 2010s). Some background on the complete study: DNA extracted from sorted CD4+ and CD8+ cells had a mean of roughly 3.4 ug, with a range of roughly 0.18 to 27.4 ug. Study-wide findings and limitations: Roughly 29 CD8+ CDR3 sequences were shared between patients and controls but appeared highly expressed in patients and within their immunodominant clones. No significant difference in CD8+ Simpson's diversity was found between patients and healthy controls (P=0.060).

CDR3 length: 12 amino acids, cysteine to phenylalanine. The CDR3 DNA has 36 bases and is translated from base 1. The junction carries 11 bases between V and J, which are trimmed by 6 bases and 8 bases respectively. CDR1 is given as ENHRY and CDR2 as SYGVKD, both from the germline V gene. Profiling of TCR beta VDJ combinations and CDR3 sequences used genomic DNA as the template. An Illumina HiSeq 2000 was the platform used for TCR repertoire sequencing. Regarding the original processing steps: TRBV/TRBJ rearrangement plots, CDR3 size and DJ length profiles, and Simpson's diversity index were used to assess repertoires. Whichever DNA sequence was most abundant in the deep sequencing data was defined as the immunodominant clone. CDR3 amino acid sequences were checked for sharing between subjects and were compared against published repertoires and the VDJdb database. The public sequencing data were trimmed at Q25 with fastp and processed into clonotypes with MiXCR by TCRdb, which kept only in-frame beta chains. Records with the same CDR3 protein are collapsed into one entry carrying the most frequent genes and DNA. TCRdb assigned the V and J calls; the authors' analysis was not used. The sample table holds 150,000 to 200,000 distinct CDR3 sequences, of which 64% were seen once. The ten biggest clones cover 46% of the sample.

Note on this clonotype: Its antigen has not been determined. Base quality data are lacking; no much larger clone is found one base away.

In this study, sorted CD4+ and CD8+ T cells from the blood of healthy subjects and of severe aplastic anemia patients had their TCR repertoires deep-sequenced. Ficoll-Paque density gradient centrifugation was used to isolate peripheral blood mononuclear cells. CD4+ and CD8+ T cells were sorted by FACS or magnetic beads before DNA extraction. Sequences were obtained from sorted CD4+, CD8+, or CD8+CD57+ T cells (not recorded which) from PBMCs. The V and J genes are TRBV10-3 and TRBJ2-1; 6 matching bases give a weak D call of TRBD1. The sequence was obtained from a human donor with severe aplastic anemia or a healthy control (not recorded which). The DNA sequence is as follows: TGTGCCATCAGGGACAGTAAGGATGAGCAGTTCTTC. The translation is CAIRDSKDEQFF.